The entry that follows covers one T cell receptor (beta chain) sequence. Clones were sequenced by immunoSEQ multiplex PCR, and TCRdb holds only the in-frame ones, with some missing. The sample records over 25,000 clones, approximately 94% being singletons. Germline CDR1 and CDR2: LNHDA and SQIVND (reference sequence). The V end was cut by 6 bases, the J end by 2 bases, with 17 bases between. The CDR3 length is 16 residues. The record originates from a study of T cell changes during pregnancy in multiple sclerosis. The receptor's source is a female donor with multiple sclerosis, enrolled in a pregnancy study. The chain carries TRBV19 and TRBJ1-3, with D maybe TRBD1 (6 bases). The sample in question was CD4+ T cells from peripheral blood mononuclear cells, obtained in the second trimester of pregnancy. The CDR3 coding sequence is TGTGCCAGTAGGAGCGGCTCAGGACAGCCTGGAAACACCATATATTTT. Protein product: CASRSGSGQPGNTIYF. The variable domain in full, completed from reference TRBV19 and TRBJ1-3, reads DGGITQSPKYLFRKEGQNVTLSCEQNLNHDAMYWYRQDPGQGLRLIYYSQIVNDFQKGDIAEGYSVSREKKESFPLTVTSAQKNPTAFYLCASRSGSGQPGNTIYFGEGSWLTVV.